These T cell receptor beta chains were read from a single sample in a study of shared clonotypes between healthy human individuals. Produced via immunoSEQ multiplex PCR; TCRdb's table is partial and in-frame only. The sample consists of approximately 500,000 clones, about 95% of them appearing once. Sequencing used naive CD4+ T cells sorted from blood. The origin of the receptors is a woman aged 25-40 years in good health. Both conserved end residues are part of each CDR3. The order of the fields is J gene, V gene, D gene, clone size, CDR3 DNA, CDR3 protein. A D gene is named only where the DNA matches it firmly. Some rows mark clone size as missing; the rest say once, few, many or name a class of expanded clone.

>TRBJ1-6|TRBV7-9|NA|once
TGTGCCAGCAGCGGACAGTCTTATAATTCACCCCTCCACTTT
CASSGQSYNSPLHF
>TRBJ2-7|TRBV14|NA|NA
TGTGCCAGCAGCCAAGGGGCGGGAGAGCAGTACTTC
CASSQGAGEQYF
>TRBJ1-4|TRBV7-2|TRBD1|once
TGTGCCAGCAGCGAAGACAGGGGATACGAAAAACTGTTTTTT
CASSEDRGYEKLFF
>TRBJ1-1|TRBV10-3|NA|NA
TGTGCCATCAGTGAGTACAGGGCGAACACTGAAGCTTTCTTT
CAISEYRANTEAFF
>TRBJ2-5|TRBV25-1|NA|NA
TGTGCCAGCAGTCACGTCAGGACGGAGACCCAGTACTTC
CASSHVRTETQYF
>TRBJ2-7|TRBV28|NA|NA
TGTGCCAGCAGTCTAGTCAGGTGGGGGCGACACGAGCAGTACTTC
CASSLVRWGRHEQYF
>TRBJ2-1|TRBV6-5|NA|NA
TGTGCCAGCAGTTACGTGGGTGGTGGATCCTACAATGAGCAGTTCTTC
CASSYVGGGSYNEQFF
>TRBJ2-7|TRBV7-8|NA|NA
TGTGCCAGCAGCTCCGGCGGAGGTTACGAGCAGTACTTC
CASSSGGGYEQYF
>TRBJ1-6|TRBV28|NA|NA
TGTGCCAGCAGTTTACCACTCCCGAAAAATAATTCACCCCTCCACTTT
CASSLPLPKNNSPLHF
>TRBJ2-3|TRBV29-1|NA|NA
TGCAGCGCCACAAGCGGTAGCACAGATACGCAGTATTTT
CSATSGSTDTQYF
>TRBJ2-7|TRBV28|NA|NA
TGTGCCAGCAGTCGCCCCGGGCGCAGCTCCTACGAGCAGTACTTC
CASSRPGRSSYEQYF
>TRBJ2-3|TRBV7-2|TRBD1|NA
TGTGCCAGCAGCGTAAGCGGACAGGGCCTTTATAGAGATACGCAGTATTTT
CASSVSGQGLYRDTQYF
>TRBJ1-1|TRBV25-1|NA|NA
TGTGCCAGCAGCCCGGGGCGTCCCCGAGTGTCAAACACTGAAGCTTTCTTT
CASSPGRPRVSNTEAFF
>TRBJ1-2|TRBV10-2|NA|NA
TGCGCCAGCAGTGAACAGAACAATGGCTACACCTTC
CASSEQNNGYTF
>TRBJ1-4|TRBV28|NA|NA
TGTGCCAGCAGCGCTCGTAATGAAAAACTGTTTTTT
CASSARNEKLFF
>TRBJ1-4|TRBV27|NA|NA
TGTGCCAGTCACGGGACAACTAGTGAAAAACTGTTTTTT
CASHGTTSEKLFF
>TRBJ2-1|TRBV29-1|TRBD2|once
TGCAGCGTAGGGGTTGGACTAGCGGGAAGCAAAAACGGTGAGCAGTTCTTC
CSVGVGLAGSKNGEQFF
>TRBJ1-1|TRBV19|NA|NA
TGTGCCAGTAGTATCGGACTCCTACTTAGGGACACTGAAGCTTTCTTT
CASSIGLLLRDTEAFF
>TRBJ2-7|TRBV19|NA|NA
TGTGCCAGTAGTATAGTCGCGCGAGGCTACGAGCAGTACTTC
CASSIVARGYEQYF
>TRBJ2-7|TRBV18|TRBD1|NA
TGTGCCAGCTCAATACAGGGGGACCTGCCCTACGAGCAGTACTTC
CASSIQGDLPYEQYF
>TRBJ2-7|TRBV4-1|NA|NA
TGCGCCAGCAGCCAAGAAGGTCAGGGGCCTTACGAGCAGTACTTC
CASSQEGQGPYEQYF
>TRBJ2-3|TRBV7-9|TRBD2|NA
TGTGCCAGCAGGCGTACTAGCGGGAGGACAGATACGCAGTATTTT
CASRRTSGRTDTQYF
>TRBJ2-7|TRBV7-9|TRBD2|NA
TGTGCCAGCAGCTTCTGGACTAGCGGGAGCGAGCAGTACTTC
CASSFWTSGSEQYF
>TRBJ2-3|TRBV18|TRBD2|once
TGTGCCAGCTCACCCCGACTAGCGGGAGTCTCACCGGATACGCAGTATTTT
CASSPRLAGVSPDTQYF
>TRBJ1-5|TRBV18|NA|NA
TGTGCCAGCTCACCTGGGCAGGATCAGCCCCAGCATTTT
CASSPGQDQPQHF
>TRBJ2-3|TRBV7-6|TRBD2|once
TGTGCCAGCAGCCGCTCCGGGACTAGCAAAGATACGCAGTATTTT
CASSRSGTSKDTQYF
>TRBJ2-7|TRBV11-3|TRBD2|once
TGTGCCAGCAGCTTTCTCGGGACTAGCGGGAGTTCGGTGGGGGAGCAGTACTTC
CASSFLGTSGSSVGEQYF
>TRBJ2-1|TRBV5-4|TRBD1|NA
TGTGCCAGCTATCGACAGGGCTCCTACAATGAGCAGTTCTTC
CASYRQGSYNEQFF
>TRBJ2-3|TRBV9|NA|NA
TGTGCCAGCAGCGTAGTGAGCACAGATACGCAGTATTTT
CASSVVSTDTQYF
>TRBJ1-5|TRBV23-1|NA|NA
TGCGCCGGCATTGGACAGCAAAATCAGCCCCAGCATTTT
CAGIGQQNQPQHF
>TRBJ2-7|TRBV11-1|TRBD2|NA
TGTGCCAGCAGCCCTATGGTAGCGGGGGCCTACGAGCAGTACTTC
CASSPMVAGAYEQYF
>TRBJ2-7|TRBV7-8|NA|NA
TGTGCCAGCAGCCCTTCTAGGATGTTGGCCCCCTACGAGCAGTACTTC
CASSPSRMLAPYEQYF
>TRBJ2-5|TRBV28|NA|NA
TGTGCCAGCGTGGATTTGGGGGTGCAGACCCAGTACTTC
CASVDLGVQTQYF
>TRBJ2-7|TRBV28|NA|NA
TGTGCCAGTGGCCCCCGATACGAGCAGTACTTC
CASGPRYEQYF
>TRBJ1-5|TRBV5-1|TRBD1|NA
TGCGCCAGCAGCTCGACAGGGGGTAACCAGCCCCAGCATTTT
CASSSTGGNQPQHF
>TRBJ2-1|TRBV5-5|TRBD1|NA
TGTGCCAGCAGCTTACGGGTCGGGACAGGGGAAAATGAGCAGTTCTTC
CASSLRVGTGENEQFF
>TRBJ1-5|TRBV15|NA|NA
TGTGCCACCAGCAGATACCCCAGGGGCGCTGAAAACGACCCGTTAAATCAGCCCCAGCATTTT
CATSRYPRGAENDPLNQPQHF
>TRBJ2-7|TRBV11-2|NA|NA
TGTGCCAGCAGCCCCGGAGTTTCCTCCTACGAGCAGTACTTC
CASSPGVSSYEQYF
>TRBJ2-7|TRBV11-3|NA|NA
TGTGCCAGCAGCCTAATCGGCGAGCAGTACTTC
CASSLIGEQYF
>TRBJ1-6|TRBV2|TRBD1|NA
TGTGCCAGCACCCAAACCAGGGGGCGATCACCCCTCCACTTT
CASTQTRGRSPLHF
>TRBJ1-5|TRBV28|NA|NA
TGTGCCAGCAGTCCCGCCGGGACAAGGGGCCAGCCCCAGCATTTT
CASSPAGTRGQPQHF
>TRBJ1-6|TRBV11-2|NA|NA
TGTGCCAGCAGCTTTAATTCACCCCTCCACTTT
CASSFNSPLHF
>TRBJ2-7|TRBV28|NA|NA
TGTGCCAGCAGTTTTCCCGCCGGACACTTTTACGAGCAGTACTTC
CASSFPAGHFYEQYF
>TRBJ1-2|TRBV4-1|NA|NA
TGCGCCAGCAGCCAAGGACGGTTGAACTATGGCTACACCTTC
CASSQGRLNYGYTF